This section outlines one T cell receptor beta chain sequence together with its context. Its antigen is still unknown. Time point reported: week 35, safety follow-up. The study gave 300 ug of mutant IDH1 20-mer peptide per vaccine dose, with topical imiquimod. Each astrocytoma in the donors was new, WHO grade 3 or 4, IDH1-mutant and ATRX-lost. This CDR3 region has 13 residues. Trimming stripped 5 bases from V and 4 bases from J, with 11 bases between. CDR1 is SQVTM, CDR2 ANQGSEA, per germline. The assay was immunoSEQ multiplex PCR, and TCRdb's table has in-frame clones only and misses some. Here the sample spans some 60,000 clones, 80% to 90% being singletons. These data originate in a study of a mutant IDH1 vaccine in newly diagnosed glioma. Study summary: Patients began vaccination 4-6 weeks after radiotherapy alone, or with temozolomide cycles. Of treated patients, approximately 60% were men and approximately 40% women, averaging around 44 years.

Study results and limitations: Vaccine-induced immune responses occurred in 93.3% of patients.

The sequence derives from a man aged 40-49 years with glioma. Specimen: PBMCs, collected from a glioma patient whose treatment included an IDH1 peptide vaccine. V and J are TRBV29-1 and TRBJ2-2, with D unresolved. This chain's CDR3 is CSVSPTGTGELFF. CDR3 DNA sequence: TGCAGCGTTTCCCCAACGGGCACCGGGGAGCTGTTTTTT.